A single sample is the source of the 8 T cell receptor beta chains below, sequenced in a study of T-cell reconstitution after alpha-beta-depleted transplantation in children. TCRbeta library preparation incorporated unique molecular identifiers. From the PCR reads, TCRdb called clonotypes with MiXCR, one entry per CDR3 protein. The sample has approximately 490,000 distinct CDR3 sequences, 9.5% to 15% seen once. Specimen: PBMCs from the stem cell graft donor, collected from the stem cell graft. All receptors derive from a human donor who donated a stem cell graft to a child with combined immunodeficiency.

The chain is built from TRBV7-8 and TRBJ2-2; the D gene is possibly TRBD2 (5 bases). Trimming removed 5 bases at V and 2 bases at J, with 12 bases between. The CDR3 is 15 residues long. Germline V CDR1 and CDR2: SGHVS, FQNEAQ. CDR3 nucleotide sequence: TGTGCCAGCAGCCCGAGCGGACCCAACACCGGGGAGCTGTTTTTT. This gives the protein CASSPSGPNTGELFF.

This clonotype appeared many times. The V gene is TRBV7-3, the J gene TRBJ2-3; TRBD2 is a possible D gene (6 bases). The CDR3 loop spans 14 amino acids. Germline V CDR1 and CDR2: SGHTA, FQGTGA. V was trimmed by 2 bases and J by 4 bases, leaving 10 bases between them. The CDR3 DNA reads as TGTGCCAGCAGCTTAGGGCTAGCGTCAGATACGCAGTATTTT. Protein: CASSLGLASDTQYF.

The V and J genes are TRBV7-2 and TRBJ1-3; D not resolved. CDR3 length: 15 amino acids. CDR1 is SGHTA and CDR2 is FQGNSA in the germline V gene. V was pared by 2 bases and J by 1 base, with 9 bases between. The chain's CDR3 is CASSLTAGSGNTIYF. The CDR3 DNA sequence: TGTGCCAGCAGCTTAACGGCGGGGTCTGGAAACACCATATATTTT.

The rearrangement uses TRBV6-1 and TRBJ2-2; D tentatively reads TRBD1 or TRBD2 (5 bases each). Germline lookup yields CDR1 MNHNS and CDR2 SASEGT. V gave up 6 bases and J gave up 4 bases, with 12 bases separating them. The CDR3 sequence is 14 residues long. CDR3 nucleotide sequence: TGTGCCAGCAGCATGCTGGGACCCACCGGGGAGCTGTTTTTT. Its translation is CASSMLGPTGELFF.

This clonotype has a count of ten or more. The chain carries TRBV12-5 and TRBJ2-7; D gene ambiguous. Germline V gene data show CDR1 as LGHNT and CDR2 as FRNRAP. V was cut by 4 bases and J by 6 bases, with 10 bases left in between. The CDR3 totals 12 residues. CDR3 in DNA: TGTGCTAGTGGTTCAGCCCCTTTCGAGCAGTACTTC. Residues: CASGSAPFEQYF. Together with reference TRBV12-5 and TRBJ2-7, the CDR3 gives the full variable domain: DARVTQTPRHKVTEMGQEVTMRCQPILGHNTVFWYRQTMMQGLELLAYFRNRAPLDDSGMPKDRFSAEMPDATLATLKIQPSEPRDSAVYFCASGSAPFEQYFGPGTRLTVT.

The CDR3 region has the DNA TGTGCCAGCAGCTTGGGCGGTGGCGGTAGGGAGCAGTTCTTC. It translates to CASSLGGGGREQFF. J is TRBJ2-1 and V is TRBV7-3; D not resolved. Germline CDR1 reads SGHTA; CDR2 reads FQGTGA. Trimming stripped 3 bases from V and 10 bases from J, with 16 bases between. This CDR3 region has 14 residues.

This chain joins TRBV6-5 and TRBJ2-6; TRBD2 is a possible D gene (5 bases). Germline V gives CDR1 MNHEY, CDR2 SVGAGI. The ends were cut back, 4 bases at V and 2 bases at J, with 15 bases in the middle. This CDR3 is built from 17 residues. This CDR3 reads CASSFSRRVAGANVLTF. CDR3 DNA sequence: TGTGCCAGCAGTTTCTCCCGGCGGGTGGCTGGGGCCAACGTCCTGACTTTC.

At least ten counts were recorded for this clonotype. The chain uses TRBV29-1 and TRBJ2-1; 7 nucleotides match TRBD2. This CDR3 region has 15 residues. Trimming at V came to 3 bases and at J to 3 bases, leaving 8 bases not matched to a gene. Germline CDR1 is SQVTM and CDR2 is ANQGSEA. The CDR3 spells CSVDGGLRVYNEQFF. CDR3 nucleotides: TGCAGCGTTGACGGGGGGTTAAGGGTCTACAATGAGCAGTTCTTC.